These T cell receptor beta chains were read from a single sample in a study of blood T cell repertoires in COVID-19. TCRdb keeps only in-frame clones here, not all; method: immunoSEQ multiplex PCR. The profile shows under 250,000 clones, 70% to 90% of them singletons. Sequencing was done on a sample of PBMCs or T cells enriched from blood (not recorded which). The receptors stem from a man between 25 and 39 years old who had recovered from COVID-19. CDR3s include the opening cysteine and the closing phenylalanine or tryptophan.

v_gene	j_gene	CDR3aa
TRBV2	TRBJ1-4	CASRGTGGEKLFF
TRBV7-2	TRBJ1-2	CASSFLTGQGVSGYTF
TRBV5-4	TRBJ2-4	CASSSPRHGWPNIQYF
TRBV12-5	TRBJ1-6	CASGLIQSLNSPLHF
TRBV7-9	TRBJ2-7	CASSLRTGETYEQYF
TRBV5-5	TRBJ1-6	CASRGQVNNSPLHF
TRBV19	TRBJ1-3	CASSLTGPSGNTIYF
TRBV28	TRBJ1-2	CASSYRERYTF
TRBV4-2	TRBJ2-7	CASSQDWGTVTSSRNYEQYF
TRBV19	TRBJ2-4	CASSIFLQPFGGTKNIQYF
TRBV10-1	TRBJ2-3	CASSESGPGTSPSYSTDTQYF
TRBV27	TRBJ1-2	CASSLETGHGYTF
TRBV20-1	TRBJ2-4	CSASSLGSIAKNIQYF
TRBV5-8	TRBJ2-4	CASDQEVKNIQYF
TRBV7-9	TRBJ2-6	CASSLIAGEHAGANVLTF
TRBV6-2/TRBV6-3	TRBJ1-5	CASSLSRQGRNQPQHF
TRBV6-5	TRBJ2-2	CASLRGRVGTGELFF
TRBV5-1	TRBJ1-3	CASSSLSASGNTIYF
TRBV20-1	TRBJ1-5	CSASRTQDRKDQPQHF
TRBV24-1	TRBJ2-3	CATSETGGTDTQYF
TRBV28	TRBJ2-7	CASQLAPYEQYF
TRBV3-1/TRBV3-2	TRBJ1-2	CASSLPREQGYTF
TRBV7-9	TRBJ2-7	CASSPNPGTGYYEQYF
TRBV10-1	TRBJ2-1	CASSESRLAGRNEQFF
TRBV19	TRBJ2-1	CASSISGGPNRASYNEQFF
TRBV5-6	TRBJ1-3	CASSTGGGRQGNTIYF
TRBV18	TRBJ1-2	CASSQQQWDYGYTF
TRBV5-6	TRBJ1-5	CASSPGEGHNQPQHF
TRBV15	TRBJ1-5	CATSRSSNQPQHF
TRBV19	TRBJ1-3	CASSNWDFSGNTIYF
TRBV19	TRBJ1-1	CASRLTLFKLDTEAFF
TRBV5-1	TRBJ2-2	CASSHLAGGSSGELFF
TRBV12-3/TRBV12-4	TRBJ1-2	CASSSTGYYGYTF
TRBV19	TRBJ1-1	CASGKGHTEAFF
TRBV10-3	TRBJ2-1	CAIRRGLFDEQFF
TRBV6-5	TRBJ1-1	CASSYSSPVEAFF